This TCR beta chain was recorded in a study of blood T cell repertoires in COVID-19. As for the study in general: There were acute and convalescent COVID-19 samples, and they came from the United States, Italy and Spain. Sources were T cells, B-cell-depleted T cells, or PBMCs; the material itself was cDNA or gDNA.

This CDR3 has 19 residues. Looked up from germline, CDR1 is SGHRS and CDR2 is YFSETQ. The ends were cut back, 4 bases at V and 0 bases at J, with 20 bases in the middle. This clone was seen only once. As handled by the study authors: Using reference gene primer amplification, nucleated cell counts were estimated. Clones were sequenced by immunoSEQ multiplex PCR, and TCRdb holds only the in-frame ones, with some missing. That table furnishes V, J and clone size, whereas the DNA furnished D and trimming. The sample contains 200,000 to 250,000 clones, around four fifths of which appear only once. This clonotype was sampled from a woman in her sixties or seventies who had recovered from COVID-19. J is TRBJ2-6 and V is TRBV5-1; a weak D match, TRBD1 (6 bases). Sequenced material: peripheral blood. The CDR3 loop is CASSLGQTGLRSGANVLTF. Written as DNA, the CDR3 is TGCGCCAGCAGCCTGGGTCAGACAGGCCTCCGCTCTGGGGCCAACGTCCTGACTTTC.